Below are 14 T cell receptor beta chains sequenced from a single sample in a study of siplizumab effects on memory and regulatory T cells. Libraries were prepared by immunoSEQ multiplex PCR; TCRdb keeps only in-frame clonotypes and omits some of them. The table lists about 52,000 clones, 95% to 97% of them singletons, with around 0.6% in the top ten. The sequencing input was naive CD4+ T cells sorted from blood. These receptor sequences come from a human donor in good health.

V gene TRBV10-3 combines with J gene TRBJ2-1; unclear D gene. CDR3 size: 14 residues. Germline CDR1 reads ENHRY; CDR2 reads SYGVKD. V was clipped by 6 bases and J by 0 bases, with 9 bases between them. The CDR3 DNA is TGTGCCATCAGATCCCTAAGCTCCTACAATGAGCAGTTCTTC. This encodes CAIRSLSSYNEQFF.

V and J are TRBV23-1 and TRBJ2-7, with a tentative D call TRBD1 (5 bases). TRBV23-1 is an open reading frame whose function is uncertain. V lost 2 bases to trimming and J lost 6 bases, with 17 bases between them. The CDR3 loop spans 15 amino acids. For the CDR3, the DNA is TGCGCCAGCAGTCAAGGGGCAGCCGAGGCCTGCGAGCAGTACTTC. It encodes CASSQGAAEACEQYF.

The chain is built from TRBV25-1 and TRBJ2-5, with D perhaps matching TRBD2 (6 bases). Trimming pared 4 bases from V and 1 base from J, leaving 10 bases between. Germline CDR1 reads MGHDK; CDR2 reads SYGVNS. CDR3 length: 14 amino acids. CDR3 in amino acids: CASSVQGGQETQYF. For the CDR3, the DNA is TGTGCCAGCAGTGTCCAGGGAGGCCAAGAGACCCAGTACTTC. The whole variable domain, filled in from reference TRBV25-1 and TRBJ2-5, reads EADIYQTPRYLVIGTGKKITLECSQTMGHDKMYWYQQDPGMELHLIHYSYGVNSTEKGDLSSESTVSRIRTEHFPLTLESARPSHTSQYLCASSVQGGQETQYFGPGTRLLVL.

V is TRBV5-5 and J is TRBJ1-2; D is perhaps TRBD1 (6 bases). Germline CDR1 SGHKS, CDR2 YYEKEE (reference sequence). Trimming took 5 bases from V and 4 from J, leaving 21 bases between them. CDR3 length: 16 residues. CDR3 residues: CASRIGGAPQIYGYTF. The CDR3 region has the DNA TGTGCCAGCAGAATCGGGGGGGCACCACAGATCTATGGCTACACCTTC.

The chain recombines TRBV11-2 with TRBJ2-7, with 9 bases lining up with TRBD2. The trim removed 5 bases at V and 2 bases at J, leaving 4 bases unmatched. Germline V gene sequence: CDR1 SGHAT, CDR2 FQNNGV. The CDR3 loop spans 14 amino acids. The CDR3 here is CASSVSGGPYEQYF. For the CDR3, the DNA is TGTGCCAGCAGCGTTAGCGGGGGACCCTACGAGCAGTACTTC.

The rearrangement joins TRBV7-2 to TRBJ2-1; D is undetermined. CDR1 and CDR2 from the germline V gene are SGHTA and FQGNSA. V dropped 5 bases and J dropped 4 bases, with 9 bases sitting between them. This CDR3 contains 13 residues. CDR3 coding DNA: TGTGCCAGCAGCCCCCGGACGTACAATGAGCAGTTCTTC. This sequence encodes CASSPRTYNEQFF.

Only one count was recorded for this clone. The chain joins TRBV7-3 to TRBJ2-3; tentative D call: TRBD1 (6 bases). Trimming pared 6 bases from V and 8 bases from J, leaving 12 bases between. The CDR3 runs 12 residues. CDR1 is SGHTA, CDR2 FQGTGA, per germline. CDR3 region: CASRRTVCTQYF. The CDR3 coding sequence is TGTGCCAGCAGAAGGACAGTTTGTACGCAGTATTTT.

The J gene is TRBJ2-2, the V gene TRBV7-8, with D possibly being TRBD2 (6 bases). The germline CDR1 and CDR2 sequences are SGHVS and FQNEAQ. The CDR3 runs to 17 residues. The V end was cut by 7 bases, the J end by 7 bases, with 25 bases between. Here the CDR3 reads CASTEHRSAGKVGELFF. In nucleotides, the CDR3 is TGTGCCAGCACTGAACACCGATCCGCGGGAAAGGTCGGGGAGCTGTTTTTT.

This chain links TRBV2 with TRBJ2-2; D unclear. The CDR3 covers 11 residues. Germline CDR1 reads SNHLY; CDR2 reads FYNNEI. Trimming took 7 bases from V and 4 from J, leaving 4 bases between them. The CDR3 sequence is CASTATGELFF. DNA for the CDR3: TGTGCCAGCACAGCCACCGGGGAGCTGTTTTTT.

The chain uses TRBV11-2 and TRBJ1-2; tentatively, D is TRBD1 (5 bases). CDR3 length: 12 amino acids. V dropped 3 bases and J dropped 8 bases, with 10 bases sitting between them. Germline CDR1 is SGHAT and CDR2 is FQNNGV. CDR3 DNA: TGTGCCAGCAGCTTGGGGGTATTCGGCTACACCTTC. It codes for CASSLGVFGYTF.

CDR3 in amino acids: CAISGGAGYTDTQYF. Written as DNA, the CDR3 is TGTGCCATCAGTGGTGGGGCGGGATACACAGATACGCAGTATTTT. The chain uses TRBV10-3 and TRBJ2-3; a weak D match, TRBD2 (6 bases). The V end lost 4 bases, the J end lost 2 bases, and 13 bases lay between the germline ends. CDR1 ENHRY and CDR2 SYGVKD come from the germline V gene. The CDR3 sequence is 15 residues long.

This chain links TRBV5-1 with TRBJ2-3; 8 bases are shared with TRBD2. The germline gives CDR1 SGHRS, CDR2 YFSETQ. The junction had 10 bases not matched to a gene; V was cut back by 7 bases and J by 6 bases. The CDR3 has 14 amino acids. CDR3: CASSAGGGRDTQYF. The CDR3 nucleotides read TGCGCCAGCTCGGCTGGCGGGGGGAGGGATACGCAGTATTTT. Variable domain in full (rest from reference TRBV5-1 and TRBJ2-3): KAGVTQTPRYLIKTRGQQVTLSCSPISGHRSVSWYQQTPGQGLQFLFEYFSETQRNKGNFPGRFSGRQFSNSRSEMNVSTLELGDSALYLCASSAGGGRDTQYFGPGTRLTVL.

This chain uses TRBV30 with TRBJ1-2; the D gene is possibly TRBD1 (6 bases). Germline V CDR1 and CDR2: GTSNPN, SVGIG (reference sequence). Deletions cut 5 bases from V and 5 bases from J, with 18 bases between. The CDR3 sequence is 14 residues long. Here the CDR3 reads CAWPTPGTYYGYTF. In DNA form, the CDR3 reads TGTGCCTGGCCTACCCCCGGGACATATTATGGCTACACCTTC.

The chain uses TRBV20-1 and TRBJ2-1, with D uncertain. Between the trimmed V and J ends, which lost 3 bases and 10 bases, there was a span of 10 bases. The CDR3 is made up of 11 amino acids. The germline gives CDR1 DFQATT, CDR2 SNEGSKA (reference sequence). This chain's CDR3 is CSARSASEQFF. CDR3 DNA: TGCAGTGCTAGGTCTGCCTCGGAGCAGTTCTTC.